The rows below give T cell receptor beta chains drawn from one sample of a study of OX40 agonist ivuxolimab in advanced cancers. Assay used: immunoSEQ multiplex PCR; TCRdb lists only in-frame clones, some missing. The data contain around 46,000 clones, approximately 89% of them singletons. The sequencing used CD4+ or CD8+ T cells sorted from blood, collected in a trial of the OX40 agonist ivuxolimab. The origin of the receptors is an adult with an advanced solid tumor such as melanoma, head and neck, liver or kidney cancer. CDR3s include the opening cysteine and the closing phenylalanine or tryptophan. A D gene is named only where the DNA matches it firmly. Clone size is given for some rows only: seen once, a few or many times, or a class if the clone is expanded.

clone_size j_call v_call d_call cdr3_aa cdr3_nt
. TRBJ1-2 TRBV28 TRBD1 CASSLSAGGANYGYTF TGTGCCAGCAGTTTATCCGCAGGGGGAGCTAACTATGGCTACACCTTC
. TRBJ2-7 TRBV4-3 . CASSQDLHSQGGFFYEQYF TGCGCCAGCAGCCAAGATCTCCATTCGCAGGGTGGGTTTTTCTACGAGCAGTACTTC
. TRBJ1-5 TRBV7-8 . CASSPWAAYSNQPQHF TGTGCCAGCAGCCCTTGGGCAGCCTATAGCAATCAGCCCCAGCATTTT
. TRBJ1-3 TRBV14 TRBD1 CASSHGDRALSGNTIYF TGTGCCAGCAGCCACGGGGACAGGGCCCTCTCTGGAAACACCATATATTTT
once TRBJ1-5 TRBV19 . CASSIDRSNQPQHF TGTGCCAGTAGTATAGATCGTAGCAATCAGCCCCAGCATTTT
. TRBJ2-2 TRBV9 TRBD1 CASNFDVGQVNTGELFF TGTGCCAGCAACTTCGACGTGGGACAGGTAAACACCGGGGAGCTGTTTTTT
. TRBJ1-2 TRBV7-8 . CASSLVVWGQADYGYTF TGTGCCAGCAGCTTAGTAGTATGGGGACAAGCCGACTATGGCTACACCTTC
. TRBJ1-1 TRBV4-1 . CASSTAENTEAFF TGCGCCAGCAGCACCGCTGAGAACACTGAAGCTTTCTTT
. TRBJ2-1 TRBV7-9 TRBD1 CASSLVTGNYNEQFF TGTGCCAGCAGCTTAGTGACAGGGAACTACAATGAGCAGTTCTTC
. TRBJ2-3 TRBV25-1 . CASSESGNGAQYF TGTGCCAGCAGTGAATCCGGGAACGGGGCGCAGTATTTT
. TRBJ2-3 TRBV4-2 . CASSQDDFADTQYF TGTGCCAGCAGCCAGGACGACTTCGCAGATACGCAGTATTTT
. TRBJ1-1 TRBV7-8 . CASSSRERETEAFF TGTGCCAGCAGTTCCCGGGAGAGGGAGACTGAAGCTTTCTTT
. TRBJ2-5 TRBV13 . CASSLGQLQETQYF TGTGCCAGCAGCTTAGGCCAGCTCCAAGAGACCCAGTACTTC
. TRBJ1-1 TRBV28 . CASRLQGSTEAFF TGTGCCAGCAGGCTACAGGGCAGCACTGAAGCTTTCTTT
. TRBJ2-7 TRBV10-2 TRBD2 CAGSEFLRGSYYEQYF TGCGCCGGCAGTGAGTTTTTGCGGGGGTCCTACTACGAGCAGTACTTC
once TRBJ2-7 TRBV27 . CAWDIANEQYF TGTGCCTGGGATATTGCGAACGAGCAGTACTTC
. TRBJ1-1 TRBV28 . CASSQNWVREAFF TGTGCCAGCAGCCAGAATTGGGTACGTGAAGCTTTCTTT